Listed below are T cell receptor beta chains from one sample, sequenced in a study of tumor-infiltrating lymphocytes in localized non-small cell lung cancer. Here immunoSEQ multiplex PCR was the method, and the copy in TCRdb shows in-frame clones only, minus some. The sample comprises 15,000 to 20,000 clones, more than 75% of which are singletons, and approximately 10% rests with the top ten. Sequencing was done on a sample of uninvolved lung tissue not adjacent to the tumor. These receptors originate from a human donor with non-small cell lung cancer. Each CDR3 is given with its conserved first and last residue. D genes are given only for firm matches. Clone size appears in some rows only: once, few, many, or a class for an expanded clone.

J,length,size,V,D,CDR3,DNA
TRBJ1-5,14,NA,TRBV10-3,NA,CAARGDGSYQPQHF,TGTGCCGCCCGAGGGGACGGCAGTTATCAGCCCCAGCATTTT
TRBJ1-5,13,NA,TRBV5-6,NA,CASSRSGNQPQHF,TGTGCCAGCAGCCGGTCGGGCAATCAGCCCCAGCATTTT
TRBJ2-5,16,medium-sized,TRBV30,TRBD2,CAWKPEREIAQETQYF,TGTGCCTGGAAACCCGAGCGGGAGATTGCCCAAGAGACCCAGTACTTC
TRBJ1-3,15,NA,TRBV5-4,NA,CASSRPGPTRNTIYF,TGTGCCAGCAGCCGTCCCGGTCCCACGAGAAACACCATATATTTT
TRBJ2-5,15,once,TRBV7-9,NA,CASSLARGNQETQYF,TGTGCCAGCAGCTTAGCGCGAGGGAACCAAGAGACCCAGTACTTC
TRBJ2-3,15,NA,TRBV11-1,TRBD2,CASSPSGRGADTQYF,TGTGCCAGCAGTCCTAGCGGGAGAGGAGCAGATACGCAGTATTTT
TRBJ2-3,14,NA,TRBV7-9,NA,CASSLGASTDTQYF,TGTGCCAGCAGCTTAGGGGCTAGCACAGATACGCAGTATTTT
TRBJ1-1,11,medium-sized,TRBV25-1,TRBD1,CASRDRAEAFF,TGTGCCAGCCGAGACAGGGCTGAAGCTTTCTTT
TRBJ2-1,13,NA,TRBV10-3,TRBD2,CAISDRGDNEQFF,TGTGCCATCAGTGATCGGGGGGACAATGAGCAGTTCTTC
TRBJ2-5,11,NA,TRBV2,NA,CASSERETQYF,TGTGCCAGCAGTGAACGGGAGACCCAGTACTTC
TRBJ1-1,11,NA,TRBV6-4,NA,CASSHPSNGSF,TGTGCCAGCAGCCACCCCTCCAACGGGAGCTTT
TRBJ2-1,18,NA,TRBV28,TRBD2,CASSSGLAGGISYNEQFF,TGTGCCAGCAGTTCCGGACTAGCGGGAGGGATTTCCTACAATGAGCAGTTCTTC
TRBJ1-2,14,NA,TRBV15,NA,CATSSIRVPYGYTF,TGTGCCACCAGCAGTATCAGGGTCCCCTATGGCTACACCTTC
TRBJ2-5,13,NA,TRBV6-5,NA,CASSRPQGETQYF,TGTGCCAGCAGCCGACCCCAGGGGGAGACCCAGTACTTC
TRBJ2-3,17,NA,TRBV12-5,TRBD2,CASGSLETSGGPQTQYF,TGTGCTAGTGGTTCGCTCGAGACTAGCGGGGGACCCCAGACGCAGTATTTT
TRBJ1-5,13,NA,TRBV2,NA,CASSAQGDQPQHF,TGTGCCAGCAGTGCACAGGGAGATCAGCCCCAGCATTTT
TRBJ2-6,15,NA,TRBV11-2,NA,CASSSPTSGANVLTF,TGTGCCAGCAGCTCCCCGACCTCTGGGGCCAACGTCCTGACTTTC
TRBJ2-6,18,NA,TRBV7-9,TRBD2,CASSARTSGGSGANVLTF,TGTGCCAGCAGCGCACGGACTAGCGGGGGCTCTGGGGCCAACGTCCTGACTTTC
TRBJ2-3,20,NA,TRBV2,TRBD2,CASSDPGLAGVKGSTDTQYF,TGTGCCAGCAGTGATCCGGGACTAGCGGGAGTAAAGGGGAGCACAGATACGCAGTATTTT
TRBJ2-2,15,few,TRBV5-5,NA,CASSLVGSDTGELFF,TGTGCCAGCAGCTTGGTTGGCAGCGACACCGGGGAGCTGTTTTTT
TRBJ2-7,14,NA,TRBV11-2,NA,CASSLEDGPYEQYF,TGTGCCAGCAGCTTAGAGGACGGCCCCTACGAGCAGTACTTC
TRBJ2-3,15,NA,TRBV19,NA,CASSIGMGARDTQYF,TGTGCCAGTAGTATAGGTATGGGTGCGAGAGATACGCAGTATTTT
TRBJ2-5,15,NA,TRBV5-4,NA,CASSYVGLNQETQYF,TGTGCCAGCAGCTACGTCGGTTTGAACCAAGAGACCCAGTACTTC
TRBJ2-1,12,NA,TRBV10-3,NA,CAIRAGGNEQFF,TGTGCCATCAGGGCAGGGGGGAATGAGCAGTTCTTC
TRBJ2-1,12,few,TRBV14,NA,CASSEKRSGQFF,TGTGCCAGCAGTGAAAAGAGGTCGGGGCAGTTCTTC
TRBJ2-1,15,NA,TRBV5-1,NA,CASSLDAGSYNEQFF,TGCGCCAGCAGCTTGGACGCGGGGTCCTACAATGAGCAGTTCTTC
TRBJ2-2,15,once,TRBV9,NA,CASSVGPSSLGELFF,TGTGCCAGCAGCGTAGGTCCTAGCTCCCTCGGGGAGCTGTTTTTT